This entry lists 11 T cell receptor beta chains sequenced from one sample in a study of blood T cell repertoires in COVID-19. Data came from immunoSEQ multiplex PCR; TCRdb stores just in-frame clones and leaves some out. The profile covers a few hundred thousand clones, with 85% to 90% appearing a single time and 1.2% taken by the ten largest. Sequenced input: PBMCs or T cells enriched from blood (not recorded which). These receptors were collected from a man aged 25-40 years who had recovered from COVID-19.

This clone ranks as large (0.1 to 1%). V is TRBV4-3 and J is TRBJ2-7; D not certain. V lost 3 bases and J lost 0, with 18 bases in between. Germline lookup yields CDR1 LGHNA and CDR2 YSLEER. The CDR3 spans 17 residues. The CDR3: CASSQRHTQVSSYEQYF. The DNA of the CDR3 is TGCGCCAGCAGCCAGCGACACACTCAGGTTAGCTCCTACGAGCAGTACTTC.

The chain joins TRBV5-4 to TRBJ1-1; weak D call: TRBD1 (5 bases). V lost 1 base and J lost 1, with 14 bases in between. The germline CDR1 and CDR2 sequences are SGHNT and YYREEE (reference sequence). The CDR3 loop spans 16 amino acids. DNA of the CDR3: TGTGCCAGCAGCTTGTTCCCGGGGACTTCGAACACTGAAGCTTTCTTT. Amino acid sequence: CASSLFPGTSNTEAFF.

The V call is TRBV19, the J call TRBJ1-5, with D perhaps TRBD1 (5 bases). Germline V lookup: CDR1 LNHDA, CDR2 SQIVND (reference sequence). V was cut by 6 bases and J by 0 bases, with 12 bases left in between. The CDR3 is 15 residues long. The chain's CDR3 is CASRRVRDSNQPQHF. The CDR3 DNA follows: TGTGCCAGTAGAAGGGTCAGGGATAGCAATCAGCCCCAGCATTTT. The complete variable domain, with remaining parts taken from reference TRBV19 and TRBJ1-5, reads DGGITQSPKYLFRKEGQNVTLSCEQNLNHDAMYWYRQDPGQGLRLIYYSQIVNDFQKGDIAEGYSVSREKKESFPLTVTSAQKNPTAFYLCASRRVRDSNQPQHFGDGTRLSIL.

In this sample, this clone turned up once. The chain joins TRBV4-2 to TRBJ2-1; 10 bases agree with TRBD1. Germline-derived CDR1 and CDR2 are LGHNA and YNFKEQ. The CDR3 runs 16 residues. V lost 0 bases, J lost 4 bases, and 3 bases stayed unmatched. The CDR3 sequence: CASSQDGDRGYNEQFF. In DNA form, the CDR3 reads TGTGCCAGCAGCCAAGATGGGGACAGGGGTTACAATGAGCAGTTCTTC.

This clone has only one observation. The CDR3 region has the DNA TGTGCCAGTAGTATTCACGCAGGCGAGGGCTACACCTTC. This codes for CASSIHAGEGYTF. The rearrangement uses TRBV19 and TRBJ1-2; D ambiguous. Deletions cut 3 bases from V and 8 bases from J, with 13 bases between. In germline, CDR1 is LNHDA, CDR2 SQIVND (reference sequence). The CDR3 consists of 13 residues.

The chain carries TRBV2 and TRBJ2-7; D is uncertain. This CDR3 region has 12 residues. The germline CDR1 and CDR2 sequences are SNHLY and FYNNEI. Trimming stripped 7 bases from V and 4 bases from J, with 11 bases between. The CDR3 sequence: CASTILSYEQYF. The CDR3 nucleotides are TGTGCCAGCACAATCCTAAGTTACGAGCAGTACTTC.

The V call is TRBV7-9, the J call TRBJ2-1; 14 bases line up with TRBD2. There are 16 residues in the CDR3. The V gene end was trimmed by 11 bases and the J gene end by 8 bases; junction bases not matched to a gene: 14. Germline CDR1 reads SEHNR; CDR2 reads FQNEAQ (reference sequence). The CDR3 nucleotides read TGTGCCGCTGGGCCGGGACTAGCGGGAGCACAAGATGAGCAGTTCTTC. It yields the protein CAAGPGLAGAQDEQFF.

This chain joins TRBV6-1 and TRBJ1-1; a possible D gene is TRBD1 (5 bases). The CDR3 spans 14 residues. Trimming shortened V by 0 bases and J by 5 bases, and 10 bases separated the two germline ends. Germline V lookup: CDR1 MNHNS, CDR2 SASEGT. The CDR3: CASSEARGGTEAFF. The CDR3 DNA follows: TGTGCCAGCAGTGAAGCTCGGGGGGGTACTGAAGCTTTCTTT.

This chain links TRBV27 with TRBJ1-2; 7 bases match TRBD1. Germline V gives CDR1 MNHEY, CDR2 SMNVEV (reference sequence). CDR3 length: 14 residues. The J segment lost 7 bases and the V segment lost 4 bases, leaving 9 bases of the junction unmatched. The DNA for the CDR3 is TGTGCCAGCAGTTGGGCACAGGGGAGTGGTGGCTACACCTTC. Protein sequence: CASSWAQGSGGYTF.

This clone has just one count. The chain is built from TRBV25-1 and TRBJ2-1; tentatively, D is TRBD2 (6 bases). This CDR3 has 17 amino acids. V was trimmed by 9 bases and J by 5 bases, leaving 26 bases between them. Germline loops: CDR1 MGHDK, CDR2 SYGVNS. The CDR3 protein is CARSTRGGGRRDNEQFF. CDR3 bases: TGTGCCAGATCGACGAGGGGTGGCGGGCGGAGGGACAATGAGCAGTTCTTC. The full variable domain, in which reference TRBV25-1 and TRBJ2-1 provide the parts outside the CDR3, is EADIYQTPRYLVIGTGKKITLECSQTMGHDKMYWYQQDPGMELHLIHYSYGVNSTEKGDLSSESTVSRIRTEHFPLTLESARPSHTSQYLCARSTRGGGRRDNEQFFGPGTRLTVL.

The chain couples TRBV6-5 to TRBJ1-4; no definite D call. Per the germline V gene, CDR1 is MNHEY and CDR2 is SVGAGI. The CDR3 consists of 16 residues. V lost 2 bases to trimming and J lost 8 bases, with 18 bases between them. CDR3 loop: CASSYNQYVRGEKLFF. CDR3 nucleotide sequence: TGTGCCAGCAGTTACAACCAGTACGTGCGGGGAGAAAAACTGTTTTTT.